This T cell receptor (beta chain) was identified during a study of T cell repertoires in cytomegalovirus infection. In the study overall: A matching HLA type, together with CMV infection, was signaled by public TCR beta signatures.

Study-level findings and limits: CMV-specific HLA-C-restricted TCR beta clonotypes dominated the ex vivo response. Summed public TCR beta family frequency identified CMV carriers bearing the relevant HLA.

TCRdb processed the reads anew with MiXCR; each CDR3 protein has one entry. Among just under 300,000 distinct CDR3 sequences listed, about 9.1% were seen once. The CDR3 has 14 amino acids. V lost 3 bases to trimming and J lost 6 bases; unmatched junction nucleotides: 6. The germline gives CDR1 DFQATT, CDR2 SNEGSKA (reference sequence). This clonotype was seen at least ten times. Its antigen is undetermined. The clonotype originates from a human donor in good health (CMV status not recorded). Some clones in this sample may be carry-over from other donors' samples. The chain employs TRBV20-1 and TRBJ2-2, with 8 bases fitting TRBD1. Sample: PBMCs. CDR3 sequence: CSASGTGPSGELFF. The CDR3 coding sequence is TGCAGTGCTAGTGGGACAGGTCCCTCCGGGGAGCTGTTTTTT.